This entry is about one T cell receptor beta chain. Its matching antigen is unknown. This sample was included in a study of monozygotic twins with inflammatory bowel disease. Study-level results: The authors found no support for a single strong IBD-associated signal or clonotype.

Germline-derived CDR1 and CDR2 are KGHDR and SFDVKD. The CDR3 is 15 residues long. TCRdb processed the 5' RACE reads again and assigns one entry to each CDR3 protein, with no DNA. The sample table sets out 150,000 to 200,000 distinct CDR3 sequences. The chain uses TRBV24-1 and TRBJ2-2. The clonotype originates from a human donor with ulcerative colitis or Crohn's disease, or a healthy co-twin of an affected twin (not recorded which). Sequenced input: blood. The CDR3 is CATSDLRLNTGELFF.